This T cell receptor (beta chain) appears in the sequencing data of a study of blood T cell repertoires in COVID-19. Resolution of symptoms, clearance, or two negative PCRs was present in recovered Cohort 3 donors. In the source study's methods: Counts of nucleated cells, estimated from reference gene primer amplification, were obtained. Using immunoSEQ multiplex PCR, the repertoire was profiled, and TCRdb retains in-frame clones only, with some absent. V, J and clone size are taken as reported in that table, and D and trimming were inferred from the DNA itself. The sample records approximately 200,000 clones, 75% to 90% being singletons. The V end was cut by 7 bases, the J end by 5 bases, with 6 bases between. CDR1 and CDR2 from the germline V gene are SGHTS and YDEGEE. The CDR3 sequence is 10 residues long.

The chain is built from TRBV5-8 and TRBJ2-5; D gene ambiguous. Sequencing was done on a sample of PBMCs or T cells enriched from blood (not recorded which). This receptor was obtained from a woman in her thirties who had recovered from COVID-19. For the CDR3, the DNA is TGTGCCAGCCGCCGGGAGACCCAGTACTTC. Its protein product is CASRRETQYF.